Each of the 26 T cell receptor beta chains below was sequenced from the same sample in a study of Ad26.COV2.S vaccination and SARS-CoV-2 variants. Clones were read by immunoSEQ multiplex PCR, and TCRdb kept only the in-frame ones, dropping some. Found here are about 280,000 clones, around 87% of them singletons; the top ten hold more than 2.5%. The treatment denotes: 15 to 20 received Ad26.COV2.S at low or high dose, single or two shots; a few received placebo; per-sample allocation not given. It was on day 63 after the first vaccine or placebo injection that samples were taken. Sequenced here: peripheral blood, sampled in a trial of Ad26.COV2.S vaccine versus placebo. Receptors were obtained from a person aged 18-60 years who received the Ad26.COV2.S COVID-19 vaccine or a placebo.

V is TRBV6-6 and J is TRBJ2-1, with D possibly matching TRBD1 (6 bases). This CDR3 has 14 amino acids. The germline V gene encodes CDR1 MNHNY and CDR2 SVGAGI (reference sequence). V lost 2 bases and J lost 4, with 9 bases in between. The CDR3 protein is CASSYDRQYNEQFF. CDR3 sequence (DNA): TGTGCCAGCAGTTACGACAGGCAATACAATGAGCAGTTCTTC.

The chain carries TRBV28 and TRBJ1-1, with 10 bases fitting TRBD1. CDR3 length: 13 amino acids. Germline V gene lookup returns CDR1 MDHEN and CDR2 SYDVKM. V gave up 4 bases and J gave up 11 bases; unmatched junction bases: 7. DNA for the CDR3: TGTGCCAGCAGTTCCGCCGGGACAGGGGACGCTTTCTTT. Residues: CASSSAGTGDAFF.

This clone occurred a few times. This chain joins TRBV3-1 (or the pseudogene TRBV3-2) and TRBJ1-2; TRBD1 matches at 9 bases. With V trimmed by 4 bases and J by 4 bases, 7 bases remained unmatched. CDR3 length: 15 residues. In germline, CDR1 is LGHDT, CDR2 YNNKEL (reference sequence). This chain's CDR3 is CASSLGQGMAYGYTF. The CDR3 bases are TGTGCCAGCAGCCTTGGACAGGGGATGGCCTATGGCTACACCTTC.

The CDR3 spells CSVSLNTEAFF. The CDR3 region has the DNA TGCAGCGTGTCCCTGAACACTGAAGCTTTCTTT. J is TRBJ1-1 and V is TRBV29-1; D is unresolved. The CDR3 consists of 11 residues. V dropped 6 bases and J dropped 0 bases, with 5 bases sitting between them. The V gene's germline CDR1 is SQVTM and CDR2 ANQGSEA.

The chain carries TRBV18 and TRBJ2-7; 11 bases line up with TRBD2. J was trimmed by 4 bases and V by 4 bases; bases with no gene match: 3. Germline V gives CDR1 KGHSH, CDR2 LQKENI. The CDR3 sequence is 14 residues long. The CDR3: CASSLTSGSYEQYF. The CDR3 nucleotides are TGTGCCAGCTCACTCACTAGCGGGAGTTACGAGCAGTACTTC.

The chain links TRBV29-1 to TRBJ2-1; 10 nucleotides line up with TRBD1. The germline CDR1 and CDR2 sequences are SQVTM and ANQGSEA. The V segment lost 4 bases and the J segment 5 bases; nucleotides outside the gene matches: 11. The CDR3 runs 16 residues. CDR3 loop: CSVAGTGDMGHNEQFF. Here the CDR3 DNA reads TGCAGCGTTGCCGGGACAGGGGATATGGGACACAATGAGCAGTTCTTC.

The chain links TRBV21-1 to TRBJ1-6; the listed D gene, TRBD1, was not tested against the DNA. TRBV21-1 is recorded as a pseudogene. This CDR3 is 20 amino acids long. The CDR3 nucleotides read TGTGCCAGCAGCAGCGAAAACTCCCCAGATTCCCAGGGGGCTGATTCACCCCTCCACTTT. Its protein product is CASSSENSPDSQGADSPLHF.

A note on this clone: Other nucleotide sequences from this sample produce the same CDR3. V is TRBV7-2 and J is TRBJ2-3; 13 positions agree with TRBD2. J gave up 4 bases and V 1 base, and 2 bases lay outside the gene matches. Germline-derived CDR1 and CDR2 are SGHTA and FQGNSA. The CDR3 runs 16 residues. The CDR3 coding sequence is TGTGCCAGCAGCTTAGGACTAGCGGGGGGCGCAGATACGCAGTATTTT. It encodes CASSLGLAGGADTQYF.

The CDR3 loop is CASSRIAGGVNEQFF. In nucleotides, the CDR3 is TGTGCCAGCAGCCGGATAGCGGGGGGAGTAAATGAGCAGTTCTTC. V and J are TRBV11-2 and TRBJ2-1, with 10 positions matching TRBD2. CDR1 and CDR2 (germline): SGHAT, FQNNGV. J gave up 7 bases and V 5 bases, and 8 bases lay outside the gene matches. The CDR3 length is 15 residues.

V usage is TRBV7-8 and J usage is TRBJ1-3; D might be TRBD1 (5 bases). The CDR3 extends over 20 amino acids. The V end was cut by 5 bases, the J end by 0 bases, with 26 bases between. Germline loops: CDR1 SGHVS, CDR2 FQNEAQ. CDR3 protein: CASSPDRDRYVHYSGNTIYF. The CDR3 DNA reads as TGTGCCAGCAGCCCCGATCGGGACCGTTACGTCCATTACTCTGGAAACACCATATATTTT.

The chain combines TRBV7-9 with TRBJ1-4; no definite D call. Trimming took off 8 bases at V and 0 bases at J, with 10 bases between the two ends. Germline assignment: CDR1 SEHNR and CDR2 FQNEAQ (reference sequence). This CDR3 has 14 residues. The CDR3 bases are TGTGCCAGCGCTCCGGTGTCAACTAATGAAAAACTGTTTTTT. Protein: CASAPVSTNEKLFF. Full variable domain (rest looked up from reference TRBV7-9 and TRBJ1-4): DTGVSQNPRHKITKRGQNVTFRCDPISEHNRLYWYRQTLGQGPEFLTYFQNEAQLEKSRLLSDRFSAERPKGSFSTLEIQRTEQGDSAMYLCASAPVSTNEKLFFGSGTQLSVL.

In regard to this clone: At one end the junction does not follow the germline gene, possibly because of a read error. The chain is built from TRBV7-3 and TRBJ2-1, with TRBD1 as a possible D gene (5 bases). The germline V gene encodes CDR1 SGHTA and CDR2 FQGTGA. This CDR3 spans 16 amino acids. The CDR3 protein is CAGSPTGTGSYNEQFF. The CDR3 nucleotides are TGTGCCGGCAGCCCCACAGGAACGGGCTCCTACAATGAGCAGTTCTTC.

This chain joins TRBV7-2 and TRBJ1-2; D remains ambiguous. V was shortened by 2 bases and J by 0 bases, with 13 bases between the two germline ends. The CDR3 is 16 amino acids. Germline V lookup: CDR1 SGHTA, CDR2 FQGNSA. CDR3 protein: CASSLYQMTSNYGYTF. The CDR3 coding sequence is TGTGCCAGCAGCTTATATCAAATGACCTCTAACTATGGCTACACCTTC.

The V and J genes are TRBV10-3 and TRBJ2-7; D might be TRBD2 (6 bases). This CDR3 contains 14 residues. Trimming removed 4 bases from V and 0 bases from J, with 10 bases in between. CDR1 ENHRY and CDR2 SYGVKD come from the germline V gene. In DNA form, the CDR3 reads TGTGCCATCAGTGGGGACTCCTCCTCCTACGAGCAGTACTTC. This encodes CAISGDSSSYEQYF.

The rearrangement uses TRBV5-1 and TRBJ2-4, with D perhaps TRBD1 (6 bases). CDR3 length: 14 amino acids. Deletions cut 2 bases from V and 2 bases from J, with 8 bases between. Germline CDR1 SGHRS, CDR2 YFSETQ. The CDR3 region is CASSLGGPKNIQYF. The CDR3 DNA reads TGCGCCAGCAGCTTAGGGGGTCCCAAAAACATTCAGTACTTC.

The V call is TRBV30, the J call TRBJ2-1; 9 bases are shared with TRBD2. Germline V CDR1 and CDR2: GTSNPN, SVGIG (reference sequence). Trimming cost V 4 bases and J 8 bases; bases outside gene matches: 9. This CDR3 spans 14 amino acids. The DNA for the CDR3 is TGTGCCTGGAACAGGGGACTAGCTGTCCATGAGCAGTTCTTC. It encodes CAWNRGLAVHEQFF.

The J gene is TRBJ2-2, the V gene TRBV28; 8 nucleotides agree with TRBD1. Per germline, CDR1 MDHEN and CDR2 SYDVKM. The J segment lost 4 bases and the V segment lost 4 bases, leaving 2 bases of the junction unmatched. This CDR3 comprises 14 residues. The CDR3 reads CASSSGQVTGELFF. CDR3 nucleotides: TGTGCCAGCAGTTCGGGACAGGTCACCGGGGAGCTGTTTTTT.

This chain uses TRBV4-1 with TRBJ1-6; 7 bases line up with TRBD1. V was clipped by 4 bases and J by 6 bases; unmatched bases: 6. Germline V gives CDR1 MGHRA, CDR2 YSYEKL. The CDR3 length is 15 residues. The CDR3 loop is CASSPRGTVNSPLHF. In nucleotides, the CDR3 is TGCGCCAGCAGCCCGAGAGGGACAGTTAATTCACCCCTCCACTTT.

The rearrangement links TRBV20-1 to TRBJ2-2; the match to TRBD1 covers 9 bases. CDR3 length equals 14 residues. J lost 6 bases, V lost 3 bases, and 5 bases had no gene match. Germline V gene sequence: CDR1 DFQATT, CDR2 SNEGSKA (reference sequence). The CDR3 nucleotides are TGCAGTGCTAGTAAACAGGGGGCGGCCGGGGAGCTGTTTTTT. Protein product: CSASKQGAAGELFF.

The chain has TRBV28 and TRBJ1-5, with D perhaps TRBD1 (5 bases). Trimming pared 11 bases from V and 7 bases from J, leaving 24 bases between. Germline V gene sequence: CDR1 MDHEN, CDR2 SYDVKM. This CDR3 is 15 amino acids long. The CDR3 spells CAADWGSGGKQPQHF. In DNA form, the CDR3 reads TGTGCCGCCGACTGGGGTAGCGGGGGGAAGCAGCCCCAGCATTTT.

The chain links TRBV11-2 to TRBJ2-5, with D perhaps TRBD2 (5 bases). V lost 5 bases to trimming and J lost 2 bases, with 9 bases between them. CDR3 size: 13 residues. Germline V gene data show CDR1 as SGHAT and CDR2 as FQNNGV. The CDR3 region is CASSPGGQETQYF. DNA for the CDR3: TGTGCCAGCAGCCCTGGAGGACAAGAGACCCAGTACTTC.

This clone was observed a few times. The chain recombines TRBV5-1 with TRBJ2-2; 9 bases are shared with TRBD2. The ends lost 0 bases at V and 7 bases at J; junction bases unmatched: 7. Germline loops: CDR1 SGHRS, CDR2 YFSETQ. This CDR3 comprises 16 residues. The CDR3 region is CASSLELAGIGGELFF. As DNA, the CDR3 is TGCGCCAGCAGCTTGGAGCTAGCGGGAATCGGCGGGGAGCTGTTTTTT.

In this sample, this clone turned up once. The DNA of the CDR3 is TGCGCCAGCAGCCGACTTGGACAGGGGGGGTCCAATGAAAAACTGTTTTTT. Protein sequence: CASSRLGQGGSNEKLFF. The chain couples TRBV5-1 to TRBJ1-4; the match to TRBD1 covers 10 bases. Per the germline V gene, CDR1 is SGHRS and CDR2 is YFSETQ. Trimming took 4 bases from V and 5 from J; bases not matched to a gene: 11. The CDR3 loop spans 17 amino acids.

The chain uses TRBV12-5 and TRBJ1-2; D unresolved. Germline V gene lookup returns CDR1 LGHNT and CDR2 FRNRAP. V lost 3 bases, J lost 3 bases, and 8 bases lay in between. This CDR3 is 13 amino acids long. The DNA for the CDR3 is TGTGCTAGTGGTTTCCCAGGAGACTATGGCTACACCTTC. Its protein is CASGFPGDYGYTF.

The chain carries TRBV19 and TRBJ2-2; 10 bases map to TRBD1. J lost 5 bases, V lost 8 bases, and 14 bases had no gene match. Looked up from germline, CDR1 is LNHDA and CDR2 is SQIVND (reference sequence). The CDR3 is 17 residues long. CDR3: CASRITGTGAGTGELFF. The CDR3 nucleotides are TGTGCCAGTCGGATCACCGGGACAGGGGCGGGAACCGGGGAGCTGTTTTTT.

This clone appeared a single time. The rearrangement joins TRBV6-1 to TRBJ2-3; TRBD1 might be the D (6 bases). Germline-derived CDR1 and CDR2 are MNHNS and SASEGT. V lost 1 base to trimming and J lost 0 bases, with 14 bases between them. The CDR3 is made up of 17 amino acids. The DNA of the CDR3 is TGTGCCAGCAGTGAAGTTTACAGGGCCCTGAGCACAGATACGCAGTATTTT. Protein product: CASSEVYRALSTDTQYF.